The T cell receptor (beta chain) under discussion was sequenced for a study of shared clonotypes between healthy human individuals. Germline V gives CDR1 MGHDK, CDR2 SYGVNS. V was pared by 6 bases and J by 3 bases, with 10 bases of the junction left unmatched. This CDR3 spans 15 amino acids. The split of CD4+ cells yielded CD45RA+ naive and CD45RA-negative memory subsets. Findings and limits, study-wide: It was only blood that was sampled, and tissue repertoires likely differ.

Only in-frame clones appear in the TCRdb table, and some are missing; sequencing was by immunoSEQ multiplex PCR. The data show about 2 million clones, with roughly 94% seen just once and approximately 0.13% held by the top ten. A remark on this clone: Antigen: not known.

Material: naive CD4+ T cells sorted from blood. Documented subset: CD45RA+ positively selected. The receptor's source is a man aged 18 to 30 in good health. The chain combines TRBV25-1 with TRBJ1-2; 7 nucleotides line up with TRBD1. CDR3 coding DNA: TGTGCCAGCAGCGAACTGACAGGGTTGGACTATGGCTACACCTTC. Its translation is CASSELTGLDYGYTF.